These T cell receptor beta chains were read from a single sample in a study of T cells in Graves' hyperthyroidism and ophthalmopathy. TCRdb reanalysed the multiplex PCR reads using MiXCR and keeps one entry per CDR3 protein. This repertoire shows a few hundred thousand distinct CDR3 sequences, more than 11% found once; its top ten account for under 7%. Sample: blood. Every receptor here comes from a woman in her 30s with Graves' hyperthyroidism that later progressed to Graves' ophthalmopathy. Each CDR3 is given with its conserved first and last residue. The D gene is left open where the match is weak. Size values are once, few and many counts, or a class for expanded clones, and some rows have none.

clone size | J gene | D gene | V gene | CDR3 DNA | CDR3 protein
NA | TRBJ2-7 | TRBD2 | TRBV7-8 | TGTGCCAGCAACCTAGCGGGAGGCCTCTACGAGCAGTACTTC | CASNLAGGLYEQYF
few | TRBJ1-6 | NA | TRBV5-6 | TGTGCCAGCAGCCACACGCAGGGGTCCTTTGATTCACCCCTCCACTTT | CASSHTQGSFDSPLHF
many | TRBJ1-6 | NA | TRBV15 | TGTGCCACCAGCAGGAAACCGGATAGCTCCTATAATTCACCCCTCCACTTT | CATSRKPDSSYNSPLHF
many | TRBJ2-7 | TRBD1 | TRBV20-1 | TGCAGTGCTAGAGCCAGGACAGGGCGGCACGAGCAGTACTTC | CSARARTGRHEQYF
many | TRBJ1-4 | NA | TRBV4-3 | TGCGCCAGCAGCCAAGATTTGACAGCAAATGAAAAACTGTTTTTT | CASSQDLTANEKLFF
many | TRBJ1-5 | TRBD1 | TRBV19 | TGTGCCAGTGATACAGGGGGCCGTCAGCCCCAGCATTTT | CASDTGGRQPQHF
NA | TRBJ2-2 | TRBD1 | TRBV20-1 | TGCAGTGCACCTACAGGGGATACGAACACCGGGGAGCTGTTTTTT | CSAPTGDTNTGELFF
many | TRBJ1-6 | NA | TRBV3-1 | TGTGCCAGCAGCCAAGGGGTAGGGAGGGATTCACCCCTCCACTTT | CASSQGVGRDSPLHF
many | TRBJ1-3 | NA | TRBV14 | TGTGCCAGCAGCCAAGTCAGAAACACCATATATTTT | CASSQVRNTIYF
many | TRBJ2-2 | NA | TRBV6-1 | TGTGCCAGCAGTGAAACTTCTCAACCCACCGGGGAGCTGTTTTTT | CASSETSQPTGELFF